This T cell receptor (beta chain) was documented in a study of blood T cell repertoires in COVID-19. Across the study: Both acute and convalescent COVID-19 samples were obtained from the United States, Italy and Spain. T cells, B-cell-depleted T cells, or PBMCs supplied cDNA or gDNA.

Enrollees, roughly 18 to 89 years old, lived in around 23 US areas. Per the authors' pipeline: Amplification with reference gene primers provided the estimates of nucleated cell counts. Generated by immunoSEQ multiplex PCR, the TCRdb table keeps only in-frame clones and is missing some. That table gives V, J and clone size, and the DNA gave D and trimming. Of a few hundred thousand clones in the sample, approximately 86% were seen once. The germline V and J ends were trimmed by 0 bases and 0 bases, with 6 bases remaining between them. The CDR3 spans 15 residues. CDR1 and CDR2 from the germline V gene are LGHDT and YNNKEL (reference sequence).

Sequenced material: PBMCs or T cells enriched from blood (not recorded which). The sequence was collected from a woman aged 40 to 49 with acute COVID-19. The rearrangement joins TRBV3-1 (or the pseudogene TRBV3-2) to TRBJ2-1; D gene uncertain. The CDR3 DNA is TGTGCCAGCAGCCAAGATCCTTACTCCTACAATGAGCAGTTCTTC. It codes for CASSQDPYSYNEQFF.